The 31 T cell receptor beta chains reported below all come from one sample, sequenced in a study of beta chain features in type 1 diabetes. Investigators reverse transcribed all isolated RNA, so they sequenced expressed TCRB transcripts. Sequenced by immunoSEQ multiplex PCR; TCRdb stores in-frame clones only, minus some. The table records under 450,000 clones, over 12% of them present only once. The sequenced material came from naive CD4+ T cells from blood. These receptors originate from a woman younger than 35 in good health.

The genes are TRBV25-1 and TRBJ1-1; D is unresolved. The CDR3 consists of 13 residues. The V and J ends lost 5 bases and 4 bases respectively, with 11 bases between them. Germline V CDR1 and CDR2: MGHDK, SYGVNS. The CDR3 DNA reads TGTGCCAGCAGTTTCGGTCTCGGCACTGAAGCTTTCTTT. This translates into CASSFGLGTEAFF.

This clone appeared a few times. V gene TRBV6-5 combines with J gene TRBJ1-1, with 7 positions matching TRBD1. Germline CDR1 is MNHEY and CDR2 is SVGAGI. CDR3 length: 14 amino acids. J was trimmed by 0 bases and V by 8 bases; bases with no gene match: 6. The CDR3 loop reads CASGQAFMNTEAFF. The CDR3 DNA reads TGTGCCAGCGGACAGGCCTTCATGAACACTGAAGCTTTCTTT.

This clone was seen a few times. V usage is TRBV5-1 and J usage is TRBJ2-2; 10 bases match TRBD2. In germline, CDR1 is SGHRS, CDR2 YFSETQ. The CDR3 length is 17 residues. V was clipped by 2 bases and J by 6 bases; unmatched bases: 10. This chain's CDR3 is CASSFRPTSGISGELFF. The CDR3 nucleotides read TGCGCCAGCAGCTTCCGCCCCACTAGCGGGATCTCCGGGGAGCTGTTTTTT. Together with reference TRBV5-1 and TRBJ2-2, the CDR3 gives the full variable domain: KAGVTQTPRYLIKTRGQQVTLSCSPISGHRSVSWYQQTPGQGLQFLFEYFSETQRNKGNFPGRFSGRQFSNSRSEMNVSTLELGDSALYLCASSFRPTSGISGELFFGEGSRLTVL.

Only a few counts were recorded for this clone. The rearrangement joins TRBV5-1 to TRBJ2-3; 10 nucleotides line up with TRBD2. The CDR3 is made up of 16 amino acids. CDR1 is SGHRS and CDR2 is YFSETQ in the germline V gene. V dropped 4 bases and J dropped 2; count of bases not matched to a gene: 7. CDR3 protein: CASSRAGTSATDTQYF. The CDR3, as DNA: TGCGCCAGCAGCCGGGCCGGGACTAGCGCCACAGATACGCAGTATTTT. Using reference TRBV5-1 and TRBJ2-3 for the parts outside the CDR3, the full variable domain is KAGVTQTPRYLIKTRGQQVTLSCSPISGHRSVSWYQQTPGQGLQFLFEYFSETQRNKGNFPGRFSGRQFSNSRSEMNVSTLELGDSALYLCASSRAGTSATDTQYFGPGTRLTVL.

There are a few counts of this clone. This chain joins TRBV5-1 and TRBJ2-3; D is perhaps TRBD2 (5 bases). Germline CDR1 SGHRS, CDR2 YFSETQ. The CDR3 loop spans 14 amino acids. Trimming cost V 0 bases and J 2 bases, with 7 bases left between them. CDR3 DNA sequence: TGCGCCAGCAGCTTGGCGGGGAACACAGATACGCAGTATTTT. Translated: CASSLAGNTDTQYF.

Only a few counts were recorded for this clone. The DNA for the CDR3 is TGTGCCATCAGTGAACAGGGCTACGAGCAGTACTTC. Its translation: CAISEQGYEQYF. The chain uses TRBV10-3 and TRBJ2-7, with D possibly TRBD1 on 6 matching bases. Trimming removed 3 bases from V and 3 bases from J, with 6 bases in between. Germline V CDR1 and CDR2: ENHRY, SYGVKD. The CDR3 sequence is 12 residues long.

This clone was seen only a few times. V and J are TRBV15 and TRBJ2-3; a weak D match, TRBD2 (6 bases). The CDR3 loop spans 16 amino acids. Trimming took 0 bases from V and 3 from J, leaving 13 bases between them. The V gene's germline CDR1 is LNHNV and CDR2 YYDKDF (reference sequence). CDR3 residues: CATSRDGGVGTDTQYF. The CDR3, as DNA: TGTGCCACCAGCAGAGATGGAGGGGTAGGGACAGATACGCAGTATTTT.

The genes are TRBV30 and TRBJ1-3; 11 nucleotides line up with TRBD1. The CDR3 contains 16 residues. The germline V gene encodes CDR1 GTSNPN and CDR2 SVGIG (reference sequence). The trim removed 1 base at V and 2 bases at J, leaving 4 bases unmatched. The CDR3 spells CAWSGTGGRAGNTIYF. Written as DNA, the CDR3 is TGTGCCTGGAGTGGGACAGGGGGCAGAGCTGGAAACACCATATATTTT. The whole variable domain, remainder taken from reference TRBV30 and TRBJ1-3, is SQTIHQWPATLVQPVGSPLSLECTVEGTSNPNLYWYRQAAGRGLQLLFYSVGIGQISSEVPQNLSASRPQDRQFILSSKKLLLSDSGFYLCAWSGTGGRAGNTIYFGEGSWLTVV.

V gene TRBV6-9 combines with J gene TRBJ1-1; 7 bases agree with TRBD1. The CDR3 is made up of 16 amino acids. The ends lost 1 base at V and 0 bases at J; junction bases unmatched: 5. Germline V CDR1 and CDR2: MNHGY, SVAAGI. The CDR3 coding sequence is TGTGCCAGCAGTTATTTAAGGACAGGCGTGAACACTGAAGCTTTCTTT. Translating it yields CASSYLRTGVNTEAFF.

This clone was seen only a few times. The chain links TRBV15 to TRBJ2-3, with 13 positions matching TRBD2. The CDR3 has 19 residues. The germline V gene encodes CDR1 LNHNV and CDR2 YYDKDF (reference sequence). After removal of 1 base from V and 0 bases from J, the junction contained 7 bases not matched to a gene. CDR3 region: CATSRVGTSGIRSTDTQYF. In DNA, the CDR3 is TGTGCCACCAGCAGAGTTGGGACTAGCGGGATAAGGAGCACAGATACGCAGTATTTT.

The chain links TRBV5-1 to TRBJ2-5; 7 bases agree with TRBD1. Germline CDR1 reads SGHRS; CDR2 reads YFSETQ. V shed 7 bases, J shed 5 bases, and the junction held 8 bases outside the gene matches. The CDR3 sequence is 13 residues long. Written as DNA, the CDR3 is TGCGCCAGCGGCCGACAGGGAACGGAGACCCAGTACTTC. This codes for CASGRQGTETQYF.

This clone occurred a few times. The genes are TRBV14 and TRBJ2-1, with 12 bases identical to TRBD2. The J segment lost 7 bases and the V segment lost 4 bases, leaving 2 bases of the junction unmatched. Germline CDR1 and CDR2: SGHDN and FVKESK. The CDR3 has 14 amino acids. The CDR3 bases are TGTGCCAGCAGCCTCGGACTAGCGGGGAATGAGCAGTTCTTC. This translates into CASSLGLAGNEQFF.

This clone showed up just a few times. The rearrangement links TRBV25-1 to TRBJ1-1; 8 bases map to TRBD1. The V and J ends lost 3 bases and 1 base, in that order; junction bases with no gene match: 4. CDR1 and CDR2 from the germline V gene are MGHDK and SYGVNS. The CDR3 runs 15 residues. DNA for the CDR3: TGTGCCAGCAGTGATCCAGGACAGGGGAACACTGAAGCTTTCTTT. This codes for CASSDPGQGNTEAFF. The full variable domain, rest sourced from reference TRBV25-1 and TRBJ1-1, is EADIYQTPRYLVIGTGKKITLECSQTMGHDKMYWYQQDPGMELHLIHYSYGVNSTEKGDLSSESTVSRIRTEHFPLTLESARPSHTSQYLCASSDPGQGNTEAFFGQGTRLTVV.

This clone was counted only a few times. The rearrangement links TRBV18 to TRBJ2-7; weak D call: TRBD1 (6 bases). The germline V gene encodes CDR1 KGHSH and CDR2 LQKENI. The CDR3 covers 13 residues. The ends were cut back, 3 bases at V and 4 bases at J, with 10 bases in the middle. The CDR3 DNA reads as TGTGCCAGCTCACCGGCCACAGGGTACGAGCAGTACTTC. Its protein is CASSPATGYEQYF. The whole variable domain, remainder taken from reference TRBV18 and TRBJ2-7, is NAGVMQNPRHLVRRRGQEARLRCSPMKGHSHVYWYRQLPEEGLKFMVYLQKENIIDESGMPKERFSAEFPKEGPSILRIQQVVRGDSAAYFCASSPATGYEQYFGPGTRLTVT.

This clone was seen a few times. The V call is TRBV30, the J call TRBJ1-4, with TRBD1 as a possible D gene (5 bases). V was trimmed by 1 base and J by 10 bases, leaving 19 bases between them. The CDR3 runs to 15 residues. The V gene's germline CDR1 is GTSNPN and CDR2 SVGIG (reference sequence). CDR3 amino acids: CAWSGTAGSVGKLFF. The CDR3 nucleotides are TGTGCCTGGAGTGGCACAGCAGGGTCGGTTGGAAAACTGTTTTTT.

This clone was counted a few times. The gene calls are TRBV28 and TRBJ2-5, with 10 nucleotides matching TRBD1. J was trimmed by 5 bases and V by 9 bases; bases with no gene match: 9. This CDR3 comprises 14 residues. Germline V gene sequence: CDR1 MDHEN, CDR2 SYDVKM. The CDR3 DNA reads as TGTGCCAGTAGGGACAGGGGAGGGCGTGAGACCCAGTACTTC. Translating it yields CASRDRGGRETQYF. The full variable domain, with the rest looked up from reference TRBV28 and TRBJ2-5, is DVKVTQSSRYLVKRTGEKVFLECVQDMDHENMFWYRQDPGLGLRLIYFSYDVKMKEKGDIPEGYSVSREKKERFSLILESASTNQTSMYLCASRDRGGRETQYFGPGTRLLVL.

This clone was found a few times. CDR3 nucleotide sequence: TGTGCCAGCAGCTTAAGTGCGGAGGCGACCTACGAGCAGTACTTC. Residues: CASSLSAEATYEQYF. The V call is TRBV7-2, the J call TRBJ2-7; maybe TRBD2 (5 bases). The CDR3 length is 15 residues. The germline CDR1 and CDR2 sequences are SGHTA and FQGNSA. Trimming cost V 2 bases and J 2 bases, with 13 bases left between them.

The chain is built from TRBV7-9 and TRBJ2-4; the match to TRBD2 covers 9 bases. CDR3 length equals 15 residues. Germline-derived CDR1 and CDR2 are SEHNR and FQNEAQ (reference sequence). Trimming cost V 2 bases and J 8 bases; bases outside gene matches: 7. DNA for the CDR3: TGTGCCAGCAGCTTATCTTTGGCGGGAGGGCACATTCAGTACTTC. Translated: CASSLSLAGGHIQYF. The complete variable domain, with remaining parts taken from reference TRBV7-9 and TRBJ2-4, reads DTGVSQNPRHKITKRGQNVTFRCDPISEHNRLYWYRQTLGQGPEFLTYFQNEAQLEKSRLLSDRFSAERPKGSFSTLEIQRTEQGDSAMYLCASSLSLAGGHIQYFGAGTRLSVL.

The chain links TRBV14 to TRBJ2-5; D is perhaps TRBD2 (5 bases). V shed 4 bases and J shed 4 bases, with 16 bases lying between them. Germline CDR1 SGHDN, CDR2 FVKESK. The CDR3 runs 15 residues. The CDR3 loop is CASSLVRGSGETQYF. CDR3 coding DNA: TGTGCCAGCAGCCTCGTCCGGGGAAGCGGAGAGACCCAGTACTTC.

This clone was counted between two and nine times. This chain joins TRBV23-1 and TRBJ2-5; the match to TRBD2 covers 8 bases. The end of the DNA fits TRBJ2-7 better, so the J call may be wrong. TRBV23-1 is noted as an ORF with a role that remains uncertain. This CDR3 region has 16 residues. CDR3: CASSHGGRPYSYEQYF. In DNA, the CDR3 is TGCGCCAGCAGTCACGGCGGGAGGCCTTACTCCTACGAGCAGTACTTC.

This chain uses TRBV4-2 with TRBJ2-5; TRBD2 agrees at 12 bases. The germline gives CDR1 LGHNA, CDR2 YNFKEQ. V shed 0 bases, J shed 5 bases, and the junction held 4 bases outside the gene matches. This CDR3 spans 16 amino acids. In nucleotides, the CDR3 is TGTGCCAGCAGCCAAGATCTAGCGGGAGGGGGTGAGACCCAGTACTTC. It codes for CASSQDLAGGGETQYF.

In this sample, this clone turned up once. The chain has TRBV2 and TRBJ1-1, with a tentative D call TRBD1 (5 bases). The germline V gene encodes CDR1 SNHLY and CDR2 FYNNEI. There are 14 residues in the CDR3. V was cut by 5 bases and J by 4 bases, with 14 bases left in between. CDR3 nucleotides: TGTGCCAGCAGTCCGCACCGCCAGGGCACTGAAGCTTTCTTT. Encoded protein: CASSPHRQGTEAFF.

J is TRBJ2-5 and V is TRBV25-1; D ambiguous. This CDR3 has 11 residues. The germline V gene encodes CDR1 MGHDK and CDR2 SYGVNS. Between the trimmed V and J ends, which lost 5 bases and 5 bases, there was a span of 6 bases. The CDR3 is CASSLRETQYF. In DNA form, the CDR3 reads TGTGCCAGCAGTCTACGGGAGACCCAGTACTTC.

This clone turned up a few times. The chain carries TRBV30 and TRBJ2-7; TRBD1 matches at 7 bases. V trimming: 0 bases; J trimming: 4 bases; junction bases outside the gene matches: 6. Per the germline V gene, CDR1 is GTSNPN and CDR2 is SVGIG (reference sequence). The CDR3 consists of 14 residues. CDR3 sequence reads: CAWSVLGGMYEQYF. CDR3 sequence (DNA): TGTGCCTGGAGTGTATTAGGGGGCATGTACGAGCAGTACTTC.

In DNA form, the CDR3 reads TGTGCCTGGAATCCATCATTTGGCGGGGTTTCAAATCAGCCCCAGCATTTT. Translating gives CAWNPSFGGVSNQPQHF. The genes are TRBV30 and TRBJ1-5; D is undetermined. V dropped 4 bases and J dropped 4 bases, with 23 bases sitting between them. CDR3 length: 17 amino acids. Germline-derived CDR1 and CDR2 are GTSNPN and SVGIG (reference sequence).

The rearrangement links TRBV11-2 to TRBJ2-2; no clear D gene. This CDR3 is 13 amino acids long. Between the trimmed V and J ends, which lost 6 bases and 3 bases, there was a span of 8 bases. Germline CDR1 SGHAT, CDR2 FQNNGV. In DNA, the CDR3 is TGTGCCAGCAGTATTACTTACACCGGGGAGCTGTTTTTT. This translates into CASSITYTGELFF.

V is TRBV28 and J is TRBJ1-2; no clear D gene. The CDR3 has 15 amino acids. Trimming stripped 1 base from V and 2 bases from J, with 11 bases between. Germline-derived CDR1 and CDR2 are MDHEN and SYDVKM. The chain's CDR3 is CASSLSDGGNYGYTF. The CDR3 DNA is TGTGCCAGCAGTTTATCAGACGGAGGGAACTATGGCTACACCTTC.

This clone was seen more than once but under ten times. The V gene is TRBV5-1, the J gene TRBJ2-1, with TRBD2 matching 7 bases. This CDR3 is built from 14 residues. The V and J ends lost 1 base and 7 bases, in that order; junction bases with no gene match: 5. Per the germline V gene, CDR1 is SGHRS and CDR2 is YFSETQ. The CDR3 is CASSLSLAENEQFF. Here the CDR3 DNA reads TGCGCCAGCAGCTTGAGCCTAGCGGAGAATGAGCAGTTCTTC.

The chain employs TRBV2 and TRBJ1-2; tentatively, D is TRBD1 (6 bases). Germline values: CDR1 SNHLY, CDR2 FYNNEI. This CDR3 is 11 amino acids long. Trimming took off 6 bases at V and 7 bases at J, with 9 bases between the two ends. CDR3 loop: CASRQGPGYTF. For the CDR3, the DNA is TGTGCCAGCAGACAGGGTCCTGGCTACACCTTC.

This clone was detected a few times. This chain links TRBV7-2 with TRBJ2-1; the match to TRBD1 covers 9 bases. CDR1 is SGHTA, CDR2 FQGNSA, per germline. Trimming cost V 7 bases and J 6 bases; bases outside gene matches: 10. This CDR3 comprises 15 residues. The CDR3 DNA sequence: TGTGCCAGCACCAATCACAGGGGGCAGGCCAATGAGCAGTTCTTC. As protein: CASTNHRGQANEQFF.

V usage is TRBV2 and J usage is TRBJ2-5; D is uncertain. The CDR3 runs 12 residues. Per germline, CDR1 SNHLY and CDR2 FYNNEI. Deletions cut 8 bases from V and 3 bases from J, with 10 bases between. For the CDR3, the DNA is TGTGCCAGCCGGGTGTTAGAAGAGACCCAGTACTTC. Protein: CASRVLEETQYF.